A single T cell receptor (beta chain) is shown here with its context. The target of this receptor is not known. No clone much larger than this one lies a single base away; base qualities are absent. The axillary draining lymph nodes of breast cancer patients were the source of the lymph node samples. From the cysteine up to the phenylalanine, the CDR3 has a length of 17 residues. The retained sequence is limited to the CDR3, 51 bases, with the frame set at the first base. V was cut back by 2 bases and J by 0 bases, leaving a gap of 16 bases between them. Sequences MDHEN (CDR1) and SYDVKM (CDR2) are obtained from the germline V gene. The source of the sample is a study of breast tumors, draining lymph nodes, adjacent tissues (dated by TCRdb to 2016 to 2017). About the full investigation: TCR beta repertoires were compared across tumor, adjacent nontumor tissue and axillary lymph nodes obtained from breast cancer patients. The study aimed to assess the relationships and possible T-cell exchange between tumor, surrounding tissue and draining lymph node repertoires in human breast cancer. General conclusions and limits of the study: T-cell repertoire diversity in tumors was found to be lower than in lymph nodes but higher than in nontumor tissue, and preferential V and J gene usage was observed. The similarity between tumor and nontumor tissue repertoires was significantly greater in luminal-like breast cancer than in basal-like breast cancer. The conclusion that tumor T cells originate in lymph nodes was presented as consistent with a hypothesis rather than as directly demonstrated. The data were considered consistent with the idea that most tumor T cells come from the lymph node and then expand in tumor tissue.

TCRdb names Illumina HiSeq 2000 as the instrument used. Multiplex PCR amplification was used to build the TCR beta chain libraries. The amplified TCR beta chain products were analyzed by high-throughput sequencing. TCRdb itself trimmed the public reads at Q25 with fastp, ran MiXCR and retained productive beta chains. Rows are unified per CDR3 protein, each entry keeping the most common DNA and genes. The sample profile shows about 150,000 distinct CDR3 sequences; around 20% of them were found once. About 2.6% of the sample is held by the ten biggest clonotypes. Rearrangement joined TRBV28 to TRBJ2-5; TRBD2 might be the D gene, on 6 matching bases. The sequencing sample was made of axillary lymph node tissue. The receptor's source is a female donor with breast cancer. Some clones in this sample may be carry-over from other donors' samples. CDR3 loop: CASSLGLISGNQETQYF. In nucleotides, the sequence is TGTGCCAGCAGTTTAGGGCTTATTAGCGGCAACCAAGAGACCCAGTACTTC.